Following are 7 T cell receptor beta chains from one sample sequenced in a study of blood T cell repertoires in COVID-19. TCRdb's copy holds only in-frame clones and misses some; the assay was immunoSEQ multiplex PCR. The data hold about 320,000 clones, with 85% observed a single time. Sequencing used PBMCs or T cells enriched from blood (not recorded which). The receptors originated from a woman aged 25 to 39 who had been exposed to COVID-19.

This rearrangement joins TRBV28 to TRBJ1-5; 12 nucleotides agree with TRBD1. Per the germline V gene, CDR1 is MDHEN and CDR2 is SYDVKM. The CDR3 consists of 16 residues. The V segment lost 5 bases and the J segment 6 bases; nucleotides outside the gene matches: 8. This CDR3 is CASSTAGTGGVQPQHF. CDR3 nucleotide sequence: TGTGCCAGCAGTACCGCCGGGACAGGGGGCGTTCAGCCCCAGCATTTT.

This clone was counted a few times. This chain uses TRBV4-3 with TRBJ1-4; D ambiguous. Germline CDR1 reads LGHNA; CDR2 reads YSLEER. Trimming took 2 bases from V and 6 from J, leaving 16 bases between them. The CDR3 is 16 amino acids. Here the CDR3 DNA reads TGCGCCAGCAGCCAATTCCCACGTGGCCCTTATGAAAAACTGTTTTTT. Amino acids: CASSQFPRGPYEKLFF.

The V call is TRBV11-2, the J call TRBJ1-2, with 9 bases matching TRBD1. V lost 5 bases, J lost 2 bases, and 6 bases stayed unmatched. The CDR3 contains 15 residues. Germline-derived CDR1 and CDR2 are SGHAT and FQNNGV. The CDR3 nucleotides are TGTGCCAGCAGCCAAGGGACAGGGAGCAACTATGGCTACACCTTC. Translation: CASSQGTGSNYGYTF.

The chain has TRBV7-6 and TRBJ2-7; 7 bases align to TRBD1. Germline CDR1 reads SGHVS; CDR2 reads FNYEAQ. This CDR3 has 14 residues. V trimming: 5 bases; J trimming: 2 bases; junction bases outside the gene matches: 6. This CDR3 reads CASSGTAITYEQYF. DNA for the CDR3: TGTGCCAGCAGCGGGACAGCGATTACCTACGAGCAGTACTTC.

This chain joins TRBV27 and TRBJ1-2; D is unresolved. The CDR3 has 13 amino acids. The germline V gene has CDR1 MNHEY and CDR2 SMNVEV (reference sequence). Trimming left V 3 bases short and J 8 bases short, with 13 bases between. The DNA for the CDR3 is TGTGCCAGCAGTTTTGACAAGGCCCGGGGCTACACCTTC. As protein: CASSFDKARGYTF.

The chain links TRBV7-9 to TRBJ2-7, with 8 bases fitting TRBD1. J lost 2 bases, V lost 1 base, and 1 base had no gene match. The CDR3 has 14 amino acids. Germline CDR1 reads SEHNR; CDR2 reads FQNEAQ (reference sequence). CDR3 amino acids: CASSLEQGAYEQYF. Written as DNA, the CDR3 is TGTGCCAGCAGCTTAGAACAGGGGGCCTACGAGCAGTACTTC.

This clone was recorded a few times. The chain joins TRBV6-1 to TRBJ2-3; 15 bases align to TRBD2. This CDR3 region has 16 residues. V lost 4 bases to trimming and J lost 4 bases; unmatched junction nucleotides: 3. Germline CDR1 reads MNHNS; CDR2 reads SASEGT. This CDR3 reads CASSVGTSGRPDTQYF. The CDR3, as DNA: TGTGCCAGCAGTGTGGGGACTAGCGGGAGGCCAGATACGCAGTATTTT.